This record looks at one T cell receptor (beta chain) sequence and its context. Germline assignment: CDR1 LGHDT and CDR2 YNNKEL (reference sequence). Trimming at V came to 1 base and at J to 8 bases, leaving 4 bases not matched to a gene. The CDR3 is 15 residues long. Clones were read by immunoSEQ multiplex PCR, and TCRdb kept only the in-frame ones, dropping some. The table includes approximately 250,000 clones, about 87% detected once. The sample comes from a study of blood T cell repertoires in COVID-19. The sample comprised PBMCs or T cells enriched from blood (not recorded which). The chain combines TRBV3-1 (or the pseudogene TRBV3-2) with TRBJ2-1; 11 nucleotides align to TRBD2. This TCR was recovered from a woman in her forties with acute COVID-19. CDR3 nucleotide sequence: TGTGCCAGCAGCCAAGTAGCGGGAGGGCCTTATGAGCAGTTCTTC. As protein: CASSQVAGGPYEQFF.